These T cell receptor beta chains were read from a single sample in a study of post-analysis software for immune sequencing data. TCRdb reprocessed the PCR reads via MiXCR and lists one record per CDR3 protein. The sample shows some 690,000 distinct CDR3 sequences, roughly 29% of them seen only once. The sequenced material came from blood. Receptor source: a girl between 10 and 17 years old with multiple sclerosis. The CDR3 runs from the conserved cysteine through the conserved F or W. The order of the fields is clone size, J gene, V gene, D gene, CDR3 DNA, CDR3 protein. D genes are given only for firm matches. Rows give clone size only sometimes, using once, few, many, or a class for an expanded clone.

many | TRBJ2-7 | TRBV2 | TRBD2 | TGTGCCAGCAGAGACAGCGCGGGAGTAATTCGGTACGAGCAGTACTTC | CASRDSAGVIRYEQYF
few | TRBJ1-2 | TRBV24-1 | NA | TGTGCCACCAGTCAGTGGGACTATGGCTACACCTTC | CATSQWDYGYTF
NA | TRBJ1-5 | TRBV4-1 | TRBD1 | TGCGCCAGCAGCCAGTCAGGGGGAAACCAGTATCAGCCCCAGCATTTT | CASSQSGGNQYQPQHF
NA | TRBJ1-2 | TRBV12-3/TRBV12-4 | TRBD1 | TGTGCCAGCAGTTTCCGGGACAGGGGTTCGGCTGGCTACACCTTC | CASSFRDRGSAGYTF
many | TRBJ2-7 | TRBV7-9 | TRBD1 | TGTGCCAGCAGCTCCGGGACAGAGATTGAGCAGTACTTC | CASSSGTEIEQYF
NA | TRBJ1-2 | TRBV28 | TRBD1 | TGTGCCAGCAGTTTAAGCGAACAGGGGGCCGGTGGCTACACCTTC | CASSLSEQGAGGYTF
NA | TRBJ1-2 | TRBV6-1 | NA | TGTGCCAGCAGTGAAGCGTACGGGGACTATGGCTACACCTTC | CASSEAYGDYGYTF
NA | TRBJ2-5 | TRBV27 | NA | TGTGCCAGCAGTTGGAGCGGGTTAGGTCGCGAGACCCAGTACTTC | CASSWSGLGRETQYF
NA | TRBJ2-5 | TRBV27 | TRBD1 | TGTGCCAGCAGTTTATCCGGGACAGGGAGTAGTAGGAGCGAGCGGTACTTC | CASSLSGTGSSRSERYF
NA | TRBJ2-3 | TRBV15 | TRBD1 | TGTGCCACCAGCAGAGATTGGCCTATCAGGGGGTGGGAAGATACGCAGTATTTT | CATSRDWPIRGWEDTQYF
NA | TRBJ1-4 | TRBV20-1 | TRBD1 | TGCAGTGCTAGAGCCACAGGGGGTGGAGGGGATGAAAAACTGTTTTTT | CSARATGGGGDEKLFF
few | TRBJ2-5 | TRBV20-1 | NA | TGCAGTGCTACAGGGCGGGGTTCGTACTTC | CSATGRGSYF
NA | TRBJ2-5 | TRBV2 | NA | TGTGCCAGCAATCGAGGGGGGACCCCGGAAGAGACCCAGTACTTC | CASNRGGTPEETQYF
NA | TRBJ2-4 | TRBV6-5 | NA | TGTGCCAGCAGCCTGGATGAGAGAACCAAAAACATTCAGTACTTC | CASSLDERTKNIQYF
few | TRBJ1-2 | TRBV28 | NA | TGTGCCAGCAGTTTCCCTCAAACTAGTGACTATGGCTACACCTTC | CASSFPQTSDYGYTF
few | TRBJ2-1 | TRBV4-3 | NA | TGCGCCAGCAGCCAAGGATCTACGGGAGCCCGCTCCTACAATGAGCAGTTCTTC | CASSQGSTGARSYNEQFF
few | TRBJ2-1 | TRBV28 | TRBD2 | TGTGCCAGCAACCCGCCTAGCGGTAGCAATGAGCAGTTCTTC | CASNPPSGSNEQFF
NA | TRBJ2-1 | TRBV7-9 | NA | TGTGCCAGCACCCCGCCAGCGGGCGGACCCTACAATGAGCAGTTCTTC | CASTPPAGGPYNEQFF
few | TRBJ2-3 | TRBV4-1 | TRBD2 | TGCGCCAGCAGCCGCCATAGCGGGGGGGATTTCTTTCGCACAGATACGCAGTATTTT | CASSRHSGGDFFRTDTQYF
few | TRBJ2-7 | TRBV20-1 | NA | TGCAGTGCTAGACAACCGGCGAGCTCCTACAATGAGCAGTACTTC | CSARQPASSYNEQYF
few | TRBJ2-7 | TRBV28 | NA | TGTGCCAGCAGTCAGAACCAGCGGCAGTACTTC | CASSQNQRQYF
few | TRBJ1-5 | TRBV5-1 | NA | TGCGCCAGCAGCTTGGATTTAGGCGATGATCAGCCCCAGCATTTT | CASSLDLGDDQPQHF
NA | TRBJ1-6 | TRBV25-1 | NA | TGTGCCAGCAGTACGCGGGACTCACCCCTCCACTTT | CASSTRDSPLHF
NA | TRBJ2-5 | TRBV5-1 | NA | TGCGCCAGCAGCTTAACGACAGAGACCCAGTACTTC | CASSLTTETQYF
few | TRBJ2-1 | TRBV25-1 | TRBD1 | TGTGCCAGCAGTGAAGGCAAGGGGGACAGCGACATCAATGAGCAGTTCTTC | CASSEGKGDSDINEQFF
few | TRBJ2-7 | TRBV18 | NA | TGTGCCAGCTCTGCACGGAGGGACGAGCAGTACTTC | CASSARRDEQYF
few | TRBJ2-3 | TRBV7-2 | TRBD1 | TGTGCCAGCAGCCCACCGGGACAGGGGGGGACAGATACGCAGTATTTT | CASSPPGQGGTDTQYF
NA | TRBJ2-7 | TRBV7-9 | NA | TGTGCCAGCAGCCCGGGATACAGGAACAACGAGCAGTACTTC | CASSPGYRNNEQYF
once | TRBJ2-3 | TRBV18 | TRBD1 | TGTGCCAGCTCATCGAACAGGGGGCACACAGATACGCAGTATTTT | CASSSNRGHTDTQYF
NA | TRBJ1-5 | TRBV29-1 | TRBD1 | TGCAGCGTTGGCGGGACAGGGGATCAGCCCCAGCATTTT | CSVGGTGDQPQHF
NA | TRBJ2-3 | TRBV6-2/TRBV6-3 | NA | TGTGCCAGCAGTTACTGGACAGCTATCACAGATACGCAGTATTTT | CASSYWTAITDTQYF
NA | TRBJ2-3 | TRBV18 | TRBD1 | TGTGCCAGCCCGCCCGACTCCTGGGACAGCAGCACAGATACGCAGTATTTT | CASPPDSWDSSTDTQYF
NA | TRBJ1-2 | TRBV3-1 | NA | TGTGCCAGCAGCCAAGTTGGGCTAGGACGGCGGCACACCTTC | CASSQVGLGRRHTF
few | TRBJ1-5 | TRBV7-9 | TRBD1 | TGTGCCAGCAGCTCACAGACGACAGGGTCCGGCAATCAGCCCCAGCATTTT | CASSSQTTGSGNQPQHF
few | TRBJ2-4 | TRBV5-5 | NA | TGTGCCAGCAGTGGGCTAGTGGGGAACATTCAGTACTTC | CASSGLVGNIQYF
many | TRBJ2-1 | TRBV20-1 | NA | TGCAGTGCCACCGGGGCGGGAAGGCCCTACAATGAGCAGTTCTTC | CSATGAGRPYNEQFF
NA | TRBJ2-1 | TRBV27 | TRBD2 | TGTGCCAGCAGCTGGACTAGCGGGGCCTACAATGAGCAGTTCTTC | CASSWTSGAYNEQFF
NA | TRBJ2-1 | TRBV6-2/TRBV6-3 | NA | TGTGCCACCACCACCGGGGCCGTATCCTACAATGAGCAGTTCTTC | CATTTGAVSYNEQFF
NA | TRBJ2-1 | TRBV6-1 | NA | TGTGCCAGCAGTCCCTTGGGGGGAGGAGGTGAGCAGTTCTTC | CASSPLGGGGEQFF
NA | TRBJ1-2 | TRBV10-3 | NA | TGTGCCATCACCGAGGAGGGCCAAGCTAACTATGGCTACACCTTC | CAITEEGQANYGYTF
NA | TRBJ1-2 | TRBV6-5 | NA | TGTGCCAGCAGCCTACACCCCCGACAGGCTTACTATGGCTACACCTTC | CASSLHPRQAYYGYTF
many | TRBJ2-5 | TRBV20-1 | TRBD2 | TGCAGTGCTACATTAGCGGGAGTTCAGGAGACCCAGTACTTC | CSATLAGVQETQYF
once | TRBJ1-1 | TRBV9 | TRBD1 | TGTGCCAGCAGCGTAAACCTCTTAACAGGGGACACTGAAGCTTTCTTT | CASSVNLLTGDTEAFF
few | TRBJ1-2 | TRBV7-2 | NA | TGTGCCAGCAGACAGGCCGGGACTCGCGTTGGCTACACCTTC | CASRQAGTRVGYTF